Listed below are T cell receptor beta chains from one sample, sequenced in a study of blood T cell repertoires in COVID-19. The table came from immunoSEQ multiplex PCR; TCRdb's copy has only in-frame clones and leaves some out. The sample comprises approximately 290,000 clones, approximately 86% of which are singletons, and about 0.9% rests with the top ten. What was sequenced was peripheral blood. The receptors originated from a human donor with COVID-19, enrolled during active disease. The donor label of this sample is uncertain. The CDR3 runs from the conserved cysteine through the conserved F or W. The D gene is left open where the match is weak. Where a row states a size, it is once, few, many or the class of an expanded clone; other rows omit it.

>-|TRBJ1-4|18|-|TRBV9
CASSAYGTSLSSNEKLFF
TGTGCCAGCAGCGCCTACGGGACAAGTCTATCTTCGAATGAAAAACTGTTTTTT
>-|TRBJ2-3|17|-|TRBV19
CASSIVRETMNPHTQYF
TGTGCCAGTAGTATAGTCCGGGAGACCATGAACCCCCATACGCAGTATTTT
>TRBD2|TRBJ2-1|17|-|TRBV7-2
CASSLNSGLISYNEQFF
TGTGCCAGCAGCTTAAACTCGGGACTAATATCCTACAATGAGCAGTTCTTC
>-|TRBJ1-2|14|-|TRBV5-6
CASSSLDRLYGYTF
TGTGCCAGCAGCTCCTTGGACAGACTCTATGGCTACACCTTC
>-|TRBJ2-3|14|-|TRBV4-2
CASSRPSGTDTQYF
TGTGCCAGCAGCCGTCCGAGCGGCACAGATACGCAGTATTTT
>-|TRBJ2-7|12|-|TRBV2
CASSFGTPRQYF
TGTGCCAGCTCTTTCGGGACACCTCGTCAGTACTTC
>-|TRBJ1-3|14|-|TRBV7-3
CASSLGLDSDTIYF
TGTGCCAGCAGCTTGGGCCTGGATTCTGACACCATATATTTT
>TRBD2|TRBJ2-7|16|once|TRBV30
CAWSPYLAGVRGEQYF
TGTGCCTGGAGTCCTTATCTAGCGGGAGTGAGGGGCGAGCAGTACTTC
>-|TRBJ2-3|13|-|TRBV20-1
CSASTLAPDTQYF
TGCAGTGCTAGTACTCTAGCCCCAGATACGCAGTATTTT
>TRBD1|TRBJ1-1|14|-|TRBV29-1
CSVVKQGFGSEAFF
TGCAGCGTGGTTAAACAGGGGTTTGGGTCTGAAGCTTTCTTT
>-|TRBJ2-7|15|-|TRBV11-2
CASSLEPGLSTPPYF
TGTGCCAGCAGCTTGGAGCCGGGACTTTCTACTCCGCCGTACTTC
>TRBD1|TRBJ1-2|16|-|TRBV27
CASSPADRDSNYGYTF
TGTGCCAGCAGTCCCGCCGACAGGGACTCAAACTATGGCTACACCTTC
>-|TRBJ1-6|14|-|TRBV6-6
CASTTRDRDSPLHF
TGTGCCAGCACGACCCGGGATCGGGATTCACCCCTCCACTTT
>-|TRBJ2-3|16|once|TRBV5-1
CASSLGAGAGTDTQYF
TGCGCCAGCAGCTTGGGGGCGGGGGCTGGCACAGATACGCAGTATTTT
>-|TRBJ2-5|14|-|TRBV7-9
CASSSPIQAETQYF
TGTGCCAGCAGCTCGCCAATCCAGGCAGAGACCCAGTACTTC
>-|TRBJ1-2|14|-|TRBV28
CASSLELGAYGYTF
TGTGCCAGCAGTTTGGAGTTAGGGGCTTATGGCTACACCTTC
>-|TRBJ2-1|12|-|TRBV7-3
CASSSLEGEQFF
TGTGCCAGCAGCTCCCTCGAGGGTGAGCAGTTCTTC
>-|TRBJ2-2|14|-|TRBV7-3
CASSALRQSGELFF
TGTGCCAGCAGCGCCTTGAGGCAGTCCGGGGAGCTGTTTTTT
>-|TRBJ1-4|14|-|TRBV9
CASSQGMDNEKLFF
TGTGCCAGCAGCCAGGGGATGGATAATGAAAAACTGTTTTTT
>TRBD2|TRBJ2-1|15|-|TRBV5-1
CASSGGTSGYNEQFF
TGCGCCAGCAGCGGAGGGACTAGCGGCTACAATGAGCAGTTCTTC
>-|TRBJ1-2|15|-|TRBV28
CASQWGGRDNYGYTF
TGTGCCAGCCAATGGGGGGGACGGGATAACTATGGCTACACCTTC
>-|TRBJ2-1|15|-|TRBV19
CASSIFSETYNEQFF
TGTGCCAGTAGTATATTTAGTGAAACCTACAATGAGCAGTTCTTC
>-|TRBJ1-3|15|-|TRBV7-6
CASSLEQSSGNTIYF
TGTGCCAGCAGCTTAGAACAGTCGTCTGGAAACACCATATATTTT
>TRBD1|TRBJ2-4|17|-|TRBV6-2/TRBV6-3
CASSGGWGPGQGNIQYF
TGTGCCAGCAGTGGGGGGTGGGGACCGGGACAGGGGAACATTCAGTACTTC
>TRBD2|TRBJ2-5|19|-|TRBV3-1/TRBV3-2
CASSPYLTSGDPVKETQYF
TGTGCCAGCAGCCCCTACCTGACTAGCGGGGACCCTGTGAAAGAGACCCAGTACTTC